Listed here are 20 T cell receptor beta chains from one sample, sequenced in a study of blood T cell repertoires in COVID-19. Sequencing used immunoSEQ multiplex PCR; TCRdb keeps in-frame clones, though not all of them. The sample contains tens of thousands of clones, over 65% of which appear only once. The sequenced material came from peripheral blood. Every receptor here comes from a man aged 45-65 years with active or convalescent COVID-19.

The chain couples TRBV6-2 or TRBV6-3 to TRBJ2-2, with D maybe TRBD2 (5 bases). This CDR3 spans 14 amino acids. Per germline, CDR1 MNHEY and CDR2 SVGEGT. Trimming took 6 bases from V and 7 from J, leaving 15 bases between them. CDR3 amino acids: CASSQTLAVGELFF. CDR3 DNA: TGTGCCAGCAGCCAAACGCTAGCCGTCGGGGAGCTGTTTTTT.

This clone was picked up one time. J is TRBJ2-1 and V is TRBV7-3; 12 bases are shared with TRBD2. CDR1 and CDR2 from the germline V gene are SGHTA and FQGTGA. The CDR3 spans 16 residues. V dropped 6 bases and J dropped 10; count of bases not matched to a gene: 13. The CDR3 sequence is CASRTSGGSQSGEQFF. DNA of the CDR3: TGTGCCAGCAGGACTAGCGGGGGATCTCAGTCGGGGGAGCAGTTCTTC.

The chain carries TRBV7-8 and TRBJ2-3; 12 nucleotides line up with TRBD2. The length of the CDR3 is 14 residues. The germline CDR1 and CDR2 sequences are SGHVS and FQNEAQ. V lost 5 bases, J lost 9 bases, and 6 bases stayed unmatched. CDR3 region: CASSPRTSGETQYF. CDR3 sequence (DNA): TGTGCCAGCAGCCCGCGGACTAGCGGGGAGACGCAGTATTTT. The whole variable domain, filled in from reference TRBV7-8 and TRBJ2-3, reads GAGVSQSPRYKVAKRGQDVALRCDPISGHVSLFWYQQALGQGPEFLTYFQNEAQLDKSGLPSDRFFAERPEGSVSTLKIQRTQQEDSAVYLCASSPRTSGETQYFGPGTRLTVL.

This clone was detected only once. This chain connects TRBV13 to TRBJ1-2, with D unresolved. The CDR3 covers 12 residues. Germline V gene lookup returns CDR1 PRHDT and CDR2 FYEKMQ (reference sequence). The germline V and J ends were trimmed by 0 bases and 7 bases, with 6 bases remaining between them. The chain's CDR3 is CASSLGRGGYTF. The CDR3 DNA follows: TGTGCCAGCAGCTTAGGTCGCGGTGGCTACACCTTC.

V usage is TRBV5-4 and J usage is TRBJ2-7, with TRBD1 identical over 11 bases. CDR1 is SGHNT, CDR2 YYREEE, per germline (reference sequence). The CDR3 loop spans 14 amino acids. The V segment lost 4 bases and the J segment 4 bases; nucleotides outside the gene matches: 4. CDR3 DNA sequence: TGTGCCAGCAGCATGGACAGGGGGCGTTACGAGCAGTACTTC. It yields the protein CASSMDRGRYEQYF.

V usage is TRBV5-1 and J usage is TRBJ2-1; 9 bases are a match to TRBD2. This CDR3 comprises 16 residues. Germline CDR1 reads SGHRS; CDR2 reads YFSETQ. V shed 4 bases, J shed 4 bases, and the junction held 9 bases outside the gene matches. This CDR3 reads CASSRLLAGRYNEQFF. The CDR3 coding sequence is TGCGCCAGCAGCCGCCTCCTAGCGGGGCGTTACAATGAGCAGTTCTTC.

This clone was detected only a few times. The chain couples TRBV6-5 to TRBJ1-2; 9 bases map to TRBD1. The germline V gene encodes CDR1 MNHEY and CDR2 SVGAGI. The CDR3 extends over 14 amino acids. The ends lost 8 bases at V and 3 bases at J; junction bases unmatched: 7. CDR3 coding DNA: TGTGCCAGCGACACCGGGACAGGGTACTATGGCTACACCTTC. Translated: CASDTGTGYYGYTF.

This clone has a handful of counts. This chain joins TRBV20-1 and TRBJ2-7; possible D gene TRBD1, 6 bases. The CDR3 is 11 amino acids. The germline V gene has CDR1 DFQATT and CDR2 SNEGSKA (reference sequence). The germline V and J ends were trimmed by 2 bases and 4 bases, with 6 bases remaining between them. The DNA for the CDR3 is TGCAGTGCTAGACAGGGGTACGAGCAGTACTTC. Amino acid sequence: CSARQGYEQYF.

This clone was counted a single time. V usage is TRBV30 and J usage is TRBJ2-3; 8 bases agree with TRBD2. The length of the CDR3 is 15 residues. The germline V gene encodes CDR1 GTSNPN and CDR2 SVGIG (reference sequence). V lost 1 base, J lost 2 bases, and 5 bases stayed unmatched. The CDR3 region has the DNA TGTGCCTGGAGTGCCGGGGGGGCCAACACAGATACGCAGTATTTT. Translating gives CAWSAGGANTDTQYF. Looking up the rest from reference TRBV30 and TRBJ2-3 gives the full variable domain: SQTIHQWPATLVQPVGSPLSLECTVEGTSNPNLYWYRQAAGRGLQLLFYSVGIGQISSEVPQNLSASRPQDRQFILSSKKLLLSDSGFYLCAWSAGGANTDTQYFGPGTRLTVL.

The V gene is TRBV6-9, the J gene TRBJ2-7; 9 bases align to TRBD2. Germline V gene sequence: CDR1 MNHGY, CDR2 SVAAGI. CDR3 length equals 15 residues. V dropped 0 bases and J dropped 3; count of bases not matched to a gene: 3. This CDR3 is CASSYSRGGGYEQYF. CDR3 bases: TGTGCCAGCAGTTATTCGCGCGGGGGGGGCTACGAGCAGTACTTC.

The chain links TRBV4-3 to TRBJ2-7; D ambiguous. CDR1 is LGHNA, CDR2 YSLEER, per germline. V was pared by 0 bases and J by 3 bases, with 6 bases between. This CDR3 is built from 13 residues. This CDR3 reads CASSQDYYYEQYF. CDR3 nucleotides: TGCGCCAGCAGCCAAGATTATTACTACGAGCAGTACTTC.

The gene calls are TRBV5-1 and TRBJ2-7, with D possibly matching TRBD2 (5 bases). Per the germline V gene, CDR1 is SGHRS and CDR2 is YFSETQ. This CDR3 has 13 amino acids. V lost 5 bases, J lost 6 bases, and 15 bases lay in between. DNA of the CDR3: TGCGCCAGCAGGGAAACCCGGGGTGGCGAGCAGTACTTC. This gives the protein CASRETRGGEQYF.

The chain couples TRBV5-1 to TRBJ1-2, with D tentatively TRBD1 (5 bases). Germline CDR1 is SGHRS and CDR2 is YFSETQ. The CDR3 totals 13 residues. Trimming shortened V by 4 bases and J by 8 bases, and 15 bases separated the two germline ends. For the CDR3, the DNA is TGCGCCAGCAGCCCGGGGGAGCAGGGCGGCTACACCTTC. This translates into CASSPGEQGGYTF. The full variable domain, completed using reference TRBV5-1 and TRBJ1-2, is KAGVTQTPRYLIKTRGQQVTLSCSPISGHRSVSWYQQTPGQGLQFLFEYFSETQRNKGNFPGRFSGRQFSNSRSEMNVSTLELGDSALYLCASSPGEQGGYTFGSGTRLTVV.

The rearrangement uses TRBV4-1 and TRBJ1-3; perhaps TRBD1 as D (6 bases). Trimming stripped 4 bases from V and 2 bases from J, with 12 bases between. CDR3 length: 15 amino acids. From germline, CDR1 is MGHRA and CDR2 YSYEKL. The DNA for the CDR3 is TGCGCCAGCAGCCGAGTACAGGGAGCTGGAAACACCATATATTTT. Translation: CASSRVQGAGNTIYF.

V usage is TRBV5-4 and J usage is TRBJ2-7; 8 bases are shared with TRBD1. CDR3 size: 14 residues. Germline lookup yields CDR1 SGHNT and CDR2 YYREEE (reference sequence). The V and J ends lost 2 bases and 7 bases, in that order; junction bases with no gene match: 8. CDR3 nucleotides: TGTGCCAGCAGCTTAGAACAGGGGGTCTATGAGCAGTACTTC. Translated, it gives CASSLEQGVYEQYF.

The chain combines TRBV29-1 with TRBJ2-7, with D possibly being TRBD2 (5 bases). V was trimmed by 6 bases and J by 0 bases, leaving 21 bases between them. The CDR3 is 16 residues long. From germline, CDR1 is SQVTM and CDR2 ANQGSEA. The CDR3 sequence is CSVLGAGLRPSYEQYF. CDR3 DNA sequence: TGCAGCGTGCTGGGCGCGGGTCTTCGGCCCTCCTACGAGCAGTACTTC.

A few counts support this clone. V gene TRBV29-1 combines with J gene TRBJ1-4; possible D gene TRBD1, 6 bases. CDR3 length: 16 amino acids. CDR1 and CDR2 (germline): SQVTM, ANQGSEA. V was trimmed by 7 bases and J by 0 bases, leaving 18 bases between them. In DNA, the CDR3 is TGCAGCGCCCTGCTACAGGGAGATGCAACTAATGAAAAACTGTTTTTT. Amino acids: CSALLQGDATNEKLFF.

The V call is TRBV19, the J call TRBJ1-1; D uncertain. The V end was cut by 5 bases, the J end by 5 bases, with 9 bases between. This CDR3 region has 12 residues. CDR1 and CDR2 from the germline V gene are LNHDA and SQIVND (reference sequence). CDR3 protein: CASSPTRTEAFF. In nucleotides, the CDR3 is TGTGCCAGTAGTCCGACAAGGACTGAAGCTTTCTTT.

The CDR3 protein is CASSLSLLGGRETQYF. In DNA form, the CDR3 reads TGTGCCAGCAGCTTGTCCCTACTAGGGGGTCGAGAGACCCAGTACTTC. The genes are TRBV5-4 and TRBJ2-5; perhaps TRBD1 as D (6 bases). CDR1 SGHNT and CDR2 YYREEE come from the germline V gene (reference sequence). V lost 1 base to trimming and J lost 4 bases, with 17 bases between them. CDR3 length: 16 amino acids.

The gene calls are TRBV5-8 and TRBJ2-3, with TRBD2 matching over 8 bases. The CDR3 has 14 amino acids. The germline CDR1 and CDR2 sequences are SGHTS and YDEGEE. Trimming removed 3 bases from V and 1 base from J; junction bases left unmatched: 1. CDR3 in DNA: TGTGCCAGCAGCTCGGGGGGGGGCACAGATACGCAGTATTTT. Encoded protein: CASSSGGGTDTQYF.